The T cell receptor (beta chain) described here comes from a study of blood T cell repertoires in COVID-19. Study-level information: Samples came from the United States, Italy and Spain, spanning acute and convalescent COVID-19. PBMCs, B-cell-depleted T cells, or T cells provided the cDNA or gDNA that made up the material.

Methods used by the authors: Scientists estimated how many nucleated cells there were by amplifying reference gene primers. Sequencing was performed with immunoSEQ multiplex PCR; in TCRdb, only in-frame clones are kept and a portion is missing. V and J calls and clone size are those listed in that table; D and trimming were worked out from the DNA. The table includes approximately 36,000 clones, 75% to 90% detected once. The sequence came from a human donor in a cohort sampled during active or convalescent COVID-19. The donor label of this sample is uncertain. The sample was peripheral blood.

CDR3 in DNA: TGTGCCAGTAGTGGAGACAGGGGAGACGAAAAACTGTTTTTT. This codes for CASSGDRGDEKLFF. This rearrangement joins TRBV19 to TRBJ1-4, with TRBD1 matching over 8 bases. In germline, CDR1 is LNHDA, CDR2 SQIVND (reference sequence). The CDR3 is made up of 14 amino acids. With 5 bases clipped from V and 8 bases from J, the junction kept 7 bases outside the gene matches. The variable domain in full, with the rest retrieved from reference TRBV19 and TRBJ1-4, is DGGITQSPKYLFRKEGQNVTLSCEQNLNHDAMYWYRQDPGQGLRLIYYSQIVNDFQKGDIAEGYSVSREKKESFPLTVTSAQKNPTAFYLCASSGDRGDEKLFFGSGTQLSVL.